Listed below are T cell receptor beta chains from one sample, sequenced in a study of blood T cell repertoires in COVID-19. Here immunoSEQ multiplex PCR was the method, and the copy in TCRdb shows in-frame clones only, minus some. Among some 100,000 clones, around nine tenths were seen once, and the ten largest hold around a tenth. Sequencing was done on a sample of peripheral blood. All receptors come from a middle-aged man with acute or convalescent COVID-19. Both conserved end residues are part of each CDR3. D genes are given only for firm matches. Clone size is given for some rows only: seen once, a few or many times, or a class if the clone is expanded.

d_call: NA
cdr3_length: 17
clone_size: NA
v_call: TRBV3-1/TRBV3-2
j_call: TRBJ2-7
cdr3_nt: TGTGCCAGCAGCCAAGCCGGGGGAGTGGGTACAGTGTACGAGCAGTACTTC
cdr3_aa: CASSQAGGVGTVYEQYF

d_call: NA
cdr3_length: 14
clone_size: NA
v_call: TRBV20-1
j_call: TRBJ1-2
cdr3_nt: TGCAGTGCTAGTAGTCAGGGGCTTTCCTATGGCTACACCTTC
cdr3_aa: CSASSQGLSYGYTF

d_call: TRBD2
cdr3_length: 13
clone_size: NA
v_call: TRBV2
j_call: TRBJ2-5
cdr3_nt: TGTGCCAGCGGAGGGCTAGCGGGATCCGACCAGTACTTC
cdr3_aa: CASGGLAGSDQYF

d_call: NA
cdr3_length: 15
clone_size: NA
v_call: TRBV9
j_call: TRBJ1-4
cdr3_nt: TGTGCCAGCAGCGTAGGTCCAGGGGAAAAGGAAAAACTGTTTTTT
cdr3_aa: CASSVGPGEKEKLFF

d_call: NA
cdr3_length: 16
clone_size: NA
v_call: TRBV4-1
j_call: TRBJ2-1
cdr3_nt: TGCGCCAGCAGCCAAGACAACAGGTTCTCCTACAATGAGCAGTTCTTC
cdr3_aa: CASSQDNRFSYNEQFF

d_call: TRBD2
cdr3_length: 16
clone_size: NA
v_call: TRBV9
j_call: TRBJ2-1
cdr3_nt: TGTGCCAGCAGCCCCCGAACTAGCGGGGCCTACAATGAGCAGTTCTTC
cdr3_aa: CASSPRTSGAYNEQFF

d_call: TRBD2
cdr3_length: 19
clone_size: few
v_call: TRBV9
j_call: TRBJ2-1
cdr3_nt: TGTGCCAGCAGCGTAGCTGGGGGAGGGGCGTCACTCTTTGATAATGAGCAGTTCTTC
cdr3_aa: CASSVAGGGASLFDNEQFF

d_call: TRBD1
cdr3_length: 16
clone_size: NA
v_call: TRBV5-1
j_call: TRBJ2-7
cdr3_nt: TGCGCCAGCAGCTTGGCCCCGGCAGGGGGCCCTTACGAGCAGTACTTC
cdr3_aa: CASSLAPAGGPYEQYF

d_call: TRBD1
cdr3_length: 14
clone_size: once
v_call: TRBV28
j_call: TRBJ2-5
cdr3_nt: TGTGCCAGCAGTACCACACAGGGGGACGAGACCCAGTACTTC
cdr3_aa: CASSTTQGDETQYF

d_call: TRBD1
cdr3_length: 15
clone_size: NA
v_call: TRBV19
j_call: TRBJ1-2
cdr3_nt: TGTGCCAGTAGTACGACCGGGACAGGGGGCTATGGCTACACCTTC
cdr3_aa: CASSTTGTGGYGYTF

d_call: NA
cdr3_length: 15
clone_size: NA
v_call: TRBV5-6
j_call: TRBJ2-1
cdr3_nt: TGTGCCAGCAGCCTCAGCGGCAGCTCCTACAATGAGCAGTTCTTC
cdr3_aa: CASSLSGSSYNEQFF

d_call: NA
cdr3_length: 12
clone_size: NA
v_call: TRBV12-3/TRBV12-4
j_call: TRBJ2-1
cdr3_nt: TGTGCCAGCAGCCCCTTAAGAGGCGAGCAGTTCTTC
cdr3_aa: CASSPLRGEQFF

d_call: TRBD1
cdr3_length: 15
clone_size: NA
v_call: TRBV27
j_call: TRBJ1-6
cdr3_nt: TGTGCCAGTAGAACAGGGGGCGGTCGCAATTCACCCCTCCACTTT
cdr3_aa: CASRTGGGRNSPLHF

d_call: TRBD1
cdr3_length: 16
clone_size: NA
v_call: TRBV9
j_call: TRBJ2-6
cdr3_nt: TGTGCCAGCAGGGGGGACGACAGGGCTGGGGCCAACGTCCTGACTTTC
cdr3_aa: CASRGDDRAGANVLTF

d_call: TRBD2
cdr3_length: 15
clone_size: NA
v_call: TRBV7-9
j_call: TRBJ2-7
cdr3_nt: TGTGCCAGCAGCCGCCCGGGACTAGGGGTCTACGAGCAGTACTTC
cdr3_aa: CASSRPGLGVYEQYF

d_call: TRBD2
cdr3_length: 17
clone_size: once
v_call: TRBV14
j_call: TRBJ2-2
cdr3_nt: TGTGCCAGCAGCCAAGATAACCTAGCGGTTTACACCGGGGAGCTGTTTTTT
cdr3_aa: CASSQDNLAVYTGELFF

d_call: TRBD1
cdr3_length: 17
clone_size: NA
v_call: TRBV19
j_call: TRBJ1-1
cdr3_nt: TGTGCCAGCATACCGGGACAGGGGGCGGGGTGGGGCACTGAAGCTTTCTTT
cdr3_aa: CASIPGQGAGWGTEAFF

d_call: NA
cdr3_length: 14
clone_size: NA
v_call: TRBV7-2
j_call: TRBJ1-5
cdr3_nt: TGTGCCAGCAGCCTGACAGACAGCAATCAGCCCCAGCATTTT
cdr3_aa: CASSLTDSNQPQHF

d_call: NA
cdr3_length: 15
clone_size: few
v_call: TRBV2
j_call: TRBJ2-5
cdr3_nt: TGTGCCAGCAGGATGCTCTCTAGCGAGCAAGAGACCCAGTACTTC
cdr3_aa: CASRMLSSEQETQYF

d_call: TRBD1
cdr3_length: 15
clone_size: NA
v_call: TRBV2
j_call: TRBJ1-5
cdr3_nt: TGTGCCAGCAGTGAAGAAGGACAGGCAAATCAGCCCCAGCATTTT
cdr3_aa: CASSEEGQANQPQHF

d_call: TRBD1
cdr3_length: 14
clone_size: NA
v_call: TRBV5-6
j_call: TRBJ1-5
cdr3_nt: TGTGCCAGCAGCAGGGACAGGGGCGGTCAGCCCCAGCATTTT
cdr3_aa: CASSRDRGGQPQHF